Listed below are T cell receptor beta chains from one sample, sequenced in a study of graft-versus-host responses after intestinal transplantation. No cognate antigen is known for these TCRs. Clones were sequenced by immunoSEQ multiplex PCR, and TCRdb holds only the in-frame ones, with some missing. The repertoire holds 130,000 or so clones, with about nine tenths as singletons. Sequencing was performed on unstimulated CD4+ T cells sorted from spleen or lymph node cells, taken before intestinal transplant. The receptors stem from a human donor who received an intestinal transplant. The CDR3 runs from the conserved cysteine through the conserved F or W. D genes are given only for firm matches. Where a row states a size, it is once, few, many or the class of an expanded clone; other rows omit it.

j_gene,d_gene,v_gene,abundance,CDR3nt,CDR3aa
TRBJ1-1,NA,TRBV18,NA,TGTGCCAGCTCACCTGAGGGGGTGAGGTCCACTGAAGCTTTCTTT,CASSPEGVRSTEAFF
TRBJ1-1,NA,TRBV6-1,NA,TGTGCCAGCAGTGAAACCCAGACGGGTATGAACACTGAAGCTTTCTTT,CASSETQTGMNTEAFF
TRBJ1-5,NA,TRBV21-1,NA,TGTGCCAGCAGCAAAGCAGAGAAAGGGGACAGGGGGAATCAGCCCCAGCATTTT,CASSKAEKGDRGNQPQHF
TRBJ2-5,TRBD1,TRBV5-1,NA,TGCGCCAGCAGCTTGGAGGGGACAGCCGGGACCCAGTACTTC,CASSLEGTAGTQYF
TRBJ1-1,NA,TRBV5-1,NA,TGCGCCAGCAGCTCCGGGATGAACACTGAAGCTTTCTTT,CASSSGMNTEAFF
TRBJ2-1,NA,TRBV10-2,NA,TGCGCCAGCAGTGGGAAGGAGCGGGTTGAAACTTACAATGAGCAGTTCTTC,CASSGKERVETYNEQFF
TRBJ2-7,TRBD2,TRBV18,once,TGTGCCAGCTCACCCGGACTAGCGGGAGGGCCCAACGAGCAGTACTTC,CASSPGLAGGPNEQYF
TRBJ1-1,NA,TRBV28,once,TGTGCCAGCAGCACCTACAGGGAGGGCACTGAAGCTTTCTTT,CASSTYREGTEAFF
TRBJ2-3,NA,TRBV9,NA,TGTGCCAGCAGCGTAGAAATTAGCACAGATACGCAGTATTTT,CASSVEISTDTQYF
TRBJ2-1,NA,TRBV15,NA,TGTGCCACCAGCAGAGATTCAGGGGCCAATGAGCAGTTCTTC,CATSRDSGANEQFF
TRBJ2-7,TRBD1,TRBV19,NA,TGTGCCAGTACCCACCGACAGGGGTACGAGCAGTACTTC,CASTHRQGYEQYF
TRBJ2-1,NA,TRBV2,NA,TGTGCCAGCAGGCGGGGACCAAAATCCTACAATGAGCAGTTCTTC,CASRRGPKSYNEQFF
TRBJ1-5,NA,TRBV30,NA,TGTGCCTGGGGGGGAGGAGGCAATCAGCCCCAGCATTTT,CAWGGGGNQPQHF
TRBJ2-2,TRBD1,TRBV11-1,NA,TGTGCCAGCAGCTCAACAGGGGTTTGGAACACCGGGGAGCTGTTTTTT,CASSSTGVWNTGELFF
TRBJ2-5,NA,TRBV5-4,NA,TGTGCCAGCAGCCGCTCCGGGGCGAGAGAGACCCAGTACTTC,CASSRSGARETQYF
TRBJ2-5,NA,TRBV6-5,NA,TGTGCCAGCAGTTATTCTCCGCCCCCACAAGAGACCCAGTACTTC,CASSYSPPPQETQYF
TRBJ2-3,NA,TRBV5-6,NA,TGTGCCAGCAGCTTGGGGTGGGCTGAAACAGATACGCAGTATTTT,CASSLGWAETDTQYF
TRBJ1-1,TRBD1,TRBV5-1,once,TGCGCCAGCAGCTTGATGGGACAGGGCTTTCGTGGCACTGAAGCTTTCTTT,CASSLMGQGFRGTEAFF
TRBJ2-3,NA,TRBV5-1,NA,TGCGCCAGCAGCAGGGGCAGCACAGATACGCAGTATTTT,CASSRGSTDTQYF
TRBJ2-7,NA,TRBV30,NA,TGTGCCTGGAGACCCCTTGGAGGCTCCTACGAGCAGTACTTC,CAWRPLGGSYEQYF
TRBJ2-3,NA,TRBV7-3,NA,TGTGCCAGCAGTATCCCTTGGTCAGATACGCAGTATTTT,CASSIPWSDTQYF
TRBJ2-2,NA,TRBV4-1,once,TGCGCCAGCAGCCAGAGGGATTCTCGGTCCCCCGGGGAGCTGTTTTTT,CASSQRDSRSPGELFF
TRBJ2-1,TRBD2,TRBV27,NA,TGTGCCAGCAGCCCCTTTTTTTCGGGAGGGGGGAATGAGCAGTTCTTC,CASSPFFSGGGNEQFF
TRBJ1-1,NA,TRBV9,NA,TGTGCCAGCAGCCTAGATGGGGCTTCGGACACTGAAGCTTTCTTT,CASSLDGASDTEAFF
TRBJ2-5,NA,TRBV4-1,NA,TGCGCCAGCAGCCACAGGGTACAGAGGGAGACCCAGTACTTC,CASSHRVQRETQYF
TRBJ2-5,NA,TRBV5-1,NA,TGCGCCAGCAGCTTGGAGTGGGGGTTGCAAGAGACCCAGTACTTC,CASSLEWGLQETQYF
TRBJ2-7,TRBD2,TRBV19,NA,TGTGCCAGTAGCACCACTAGCGCAGGCCCCTACGAGCAGTACTTC,CASSTTSAGPYEQYF
TRBJ1-6,NA,TRBV7-8,NA,TGTGCCAGCAGCTTCGTCATCGGGGCAGCGAGACCTAATAATTCACCCCTCCACTTT,CASSFVIGAARPNNSPLHF
TRBJ1-4,TRBD1,TRBV19,NA,TGTGCCAGTAGTCGCACAGGGGCTCGGGAGGAAAAACTGTTTTTT,CASSRTGAREEKLFF
TRBJ2-7,TRBD1,TRBV15,NA,TGTGCCACCAGCAGAGATTATGGGACAGGCTCCTACGAGCAGTACTTC,CATSRDYGTGSYEQYF
TRBJ2-5,NA,TRBV7-3,NA,TGTGCCAGCGAGCCGGGGACCCAGTACTTC,CASEPGTQYF
TRBJ2-7,NA,TRBV13,NA,TGTGCCAGCAGCTACACAATGGGGGCTAGGGCCTACGAGCAGTACTTC,CASSYTMGARAYEQYF
TRBJ1-2,NA,TRBV6-5,NA,TGTGCCAGCAACTTCCTGGGGGATGGCTACACCTTC,CASNFLGDGYTF
TRBJ1-4,NA,TRBV7-8,NA,TGTGCCACCCTAGGAGGCCTGGCAGGTGGAAAACTGTTTTTT,CATLGGLAGGKLFF
TRBJ1-2,TRBD1,TRBV6-1,once,TGTGCCAGCAGTGAACATTCAGGGGGACGGGGCTACACCTTC,CASSEHSGGRGYTF
TRBJ2-5,NA,TRBV7-2,NA,TGTGCCAGCAGCATCAAACAGGGAAGAGAGACCCAGTACTTC,CASSIKQGRETQYF
TRBJ2-1,TRBD2,TRBV7-2,NA,TGTGCCAGCAGCTGGGGACTAGCCCCCAATGAGCAGTTCTTC,CASSWGLAPNEQFF
TRBJ1-1,NA,TRBV6-5,NA,TGTGCCAGCAGTGAAGCGCGGGAAGTCAAGGCTTTCTTT,CASSEAREVKAFF
TRBJ2-2,NA,TRBV6-4,NA,TGTGCCAGCAGACTTGAACAGTCGGCCGGGGAGCTGTTTTTT,CASRLEQSAGELFF
TRBJ2-7,TRBD2,TRBV27,NA,TGTGCCAGCAGTCCCCCAACTAGCGGGACAAGGGGATCCTACGAGCAGTACTTC,CASSPPTSGTRGSYEQYF
TRBJ2-7,TRBD1,TRBV27,NA,TGTGCCAGCAGTCCCCGTTCGGGACAGACCTACGAGCAGTACTTC,CASSPRSGQTYEQYF
TRBJ2-7,NA,TRBV4-1,NA,TGCGCCAGCAGCCAAGAATCCGTCCTAACCCCTCTCGAGCAGTACTTC,CASSQESVLTPLEQYF
TRBJ2-2,NA,TRBV6-1,NA,TGTGCCAGCCCCTCCCCCCCCGTCCGCCGGGAGCTGTTTTTT,CASPSPPVRRELFF
TRBJ2-3,NA,TRBV19,NA,TGTGCCAGTAGTATAGGGGTAGATACGCAGTATTTT,CASSIGVDTQYF
TRBJ2-7,NA,TRBV6-6,NA,TGTGCCAGCACGGTAGGGGGTTACTACGAGCAGTACTTC,CASTVGGYYEQYF
TRBJ2-1,NA,TRBV4-1,NA,TGCGCCAGCAGCCAAGTTGTAACTAGGGGATACAATGAGCAGTTCTTC,CASSQVVTRGYNEQFF
TRBJ2-1,TRBD2,TRBV27,NA,TGTGCCAGCAGGGCTAGCGGGGACAATGAGCAGTTCTTC,CASRASGDNEQFF
TRBJ2-2,NA,TRBV10-3,NA,TGTGCCATCGGAGAGGGCCCCGGGGAGCTGTTTTTT,CAIGEGPGELFF
TRBJ1-5,NA,TRBV18,NA,TGTGCCAGCTCACTACAGGTCGGGCTTAATCAGCCCCAGCATTTT,CASSLQVGLNQPQHF
TRBJ2-1,NA,TRBV10-3,once,TGTGCCACCGGGGGAGTCCCAAGGAATGAGCAGTTCTTC,CATGGVPRNEQFF
TRBJ2-4,NA,TRBV28,NA,TGTGCCAGCAGTTTTATTTCGGAGTTCGGGGGTCAGAACATTCAGTACTTC,CASSFISEFGGQNIQYF